The 11 T cell receptor beta chains below come from one sample, sequenced in a study of human T cells and chemical hapten exposure. One entry per CDR3 protein results from TCRdb running MiXCR on the RACE reads. The sample has 80,000 to 95,000 distinct CDR3 sequences; roughly a tenth are singletons. Time point of the sample: pre-sensitization, week 0. Treatment in this sample: therapeutic diphenylcyclopropenone sensitization with weekly scalp DPC. The starting material was whole blood, obtained in connection with sensitization to the hapten diphenylcyclopropenone (DPC). The receptors originated from a woman in her thirties or forties with alopecia areata. Some clones in this sample may be carry-over from other donors' samples.

This clonotype has at least ten counts. The chain is built from TRBV5-1 and TRBJ2-2; D is unclear. V lost 6 bases and J lost 0, with 12 bases in between. CDR1 SGHRS and CDR2 YFSETQ come from the germline V gene. CDR3 length: 15 residues. The CDR3 nucleotides are TGCGCCAGCAAGATTCCAGCTTCGAACACCGGGGAGCTGTTTTTT. Encoded protein: CASKIPASNTGELFF.

In its sample, this clonotype was seen many times. This sequence joins TRBV6-5 and TRBJ1-3; TRBD1 might be the D (5 bases). CDR1 is MNHEY, CDR2 SVGAGI, per germline. Trimming removed 5 bases at V and 1 base at J, with 12 bases between. This CDR3 is built from 15 residues. The CDR3 spells CASSRGTKSGNTIYF. CDR3 nucleotide sequence: TGTGCCAGCAGTAGAGGGACCAAGTCTGGAAACACCATATATTTT.

The V call is TRBV7-3, the J call TRBJ2-3, with D maybe TRBD1 (5 bases). The germline V and J ends were trimmed by 2 bases and 5 bases, with 11 bases remaining between them. The CDR3 has 14 amino acids. CDR1 is SGHTA and CDR2 is FQGTGA in the germline V gene. The CDR3 nucleotides are TGTGCCAGCAGCTTAGGGCTAGGGGAAGATACGCAGTATTTT. Protein sequence: CASSLGLGEDTQYF.

This clonotype was seen many times. The chain is built from TRBV28 and TRBJ2-7; TRBD1 might be the D (5 bases). From germline, CDR1 is MDHEN and CDR2 SYDVKM. The CDR3 runs to 19 residues. Trimming left V 6 bases short and J 2 bases short, with 29 bases between. In nucleotides, the CDR3 is TGTGCCAGCAGCCCCCCATCCTATCTCGTTAGGGCAGGGACCTACGAGCAGTACTTC. It yields the protein CASSPPSYLVRAGTYEQYF.

This clonotype was recorded at least ten times. The V gene is TRBV6-2 or TRBV6-3, the J gene TRBJ1-5, with a possible D match to TRBD1 (6 bases). CDR1 is MNHEY and CDR2 is SVGEGT in the germline V gene. The CDR3 extends over 14 amino acids. Between the trimmed V and J ends, which lost 2 bases and 7 bases, there was a span of 12 bases. CDR3 sequence reads: CASSYARGAQPQHF. In DNA form, the CDR3 reads TGTGCCAGCAGTTACGCACGGGGGGCCCAGCCCCAGCATTTT.

V and J are TRBV5-1 and TRBJ2-7; TRBD1 matches at 9 bases. Germline loops: CDR1 SGHRS, CDR2 YFSETQ. The CDR3 contains 14 residues. V shed 7 bases and J 2 bases; nucleotides not matched to a gene: 7. The CDR3 protein is CASRPGQGPYEQYF. CDR3 coding DNA: TGCGCCAGCCGTCCGGGACAGGGCCCCTACGAGCAGTACTTC.

The table lists this clonotype with many counts. The chain couples TRBV27 to TRBJ1-1; TRBD1 aligns across 7 bases. Losses at the gene ends were 1 base for V and 5 bases for J; bases not matched to a gene: 10. Germline loops: CDR1 MNHEY, CDR2 SMNVEV (reference sequence). The CDR3 spans 16 residues. Written as DNA, the CDR3 is TGTGCCAGCAGTTTATTTAACACAGGGGAAGGGACTGAAGCTTTCTTT. Translated: CASSLFNTGEGTEAFF.

This clonotype was observed at least ten times. This chain connects TRBV10-2 to TRBJ1-1; D is possibly TRBD1 (5 bases). The germline V gene encodes CDR1 WSHSY and CDR2 SAAADI. V lost 6 bases to trimming and J lost 3 bases, with 5 bases between them. The CDR3 runs to 11 residues. CDR3 region: CASRGDTEAFF. The DNA of the CDR3 is TGCGCCAGCAGAGGGGACACTGAAGCTTTCTTT.

This clonotype was counted at least ten times. This chain connects TRBV7-9 to TRBJ2-3; TRBD2 aligns across 13 bases. The CDR3 is 20 residues long. After removal of 5 bases from V and 2 bases from J, the junction contained 16 bases not matched to a gene. The germline V gene encodes CDR1 SEHNR and CDR2 FQNEAQ (reference sequence). The CDR3 spells CASSPGTSGVLERLTDTQYF. The CDR3 DNA is TGTGCCAGCAGCCCCGGGACTAGCGGGGTGCTGGAGCGGCTCACAGATACGCAGTATTTT.

The rearrangement joins TRBV6-5 to TRBJ2-2; 8 bases match TRBD1. Unmatched junction bases numbered 7, after V lost 7 bases and J lost 3 bases. Germline CDR1 and CDR2: MNHEY and SVGAGI. This CDR3 has 15 residues. This chain's CDR3 is CASNRQGRDTGELFF. CDR3 DNA: TGTGCCAGCAACCGACAGGGGAGAGACACCGGGGAGCTGTTTTTT.

Only a few counts were recorded for this clonotype. The genes are TRBV4-1 and TRBJ2-2, with D maybe TRBD2 (6 bases). This CDR3 spans 17 amino acids. V gave up 4 bases and J gave up 7 bases, with 22 bases separating them. Germline assignment: CDR1 MGHRA and CDR2 YSYEKL. The CDR3: CASSPGWGETSLGELFF. The CDR3 region has the DNA TGCGCCAGCAGCCCCGGGTGGGGGGAAACATCCCTCGGGGAGCTGTTTTTT.